Below, 29 T cell receptor gamma chains from the same sample are listed, as sequenced in a study of γδ T cells in repeated Plasmodium falciparum infection. Bulk repertoires came from Vgamma9/Vdelta2+ or Vdelta2-negative gammadelta T cells flow-sorted from PBMC. TCRdb reprocessed the multiplex PCR reads through CATT. The sample holds about 30,000 gamma-chain clones, about 1.5% seen once. Sequencing was done on a sample of gamma-delta T cells from blood. The source of these receptors is a pool of human donors (malaria-infected and uninfected, not separated).

This clone was detected many times. This DNA translates differently at residue 12 from the TCRdb protein, which is that of a much larger clone; a read error is likely, and the protein shown is the DNA's own translation. This chain connects TRGV9 to TRGJP. The J gene was not available in TCRdb and was assigned here by matching the DNA to germline segments. Looked up from germline, CDR1 is GITISATS and CDR2 is ISYDGTV (reference sequence). The CDR3 spans 15 residues. CDR3 residues: CALWEVRPGKKVKVF. The CDR3, as DNA: TGTGCCTTGTGGGAGGTGCGTCCGGGCAAAAAAGTCAAGGTATTT.

This clone was seen only a few times. TCRdb attributes to this sequence the protein of a much larger clone, which differs from the DNA translation at residue 2; a read error is likely, and the protein displayed is translated from the DNA. The chain joins TRGV4 to TRGJP1. TCRdb offers no J gene call, so here the DNA was matched to germline to obtain one. Germline V gene sequence: CDR1 EGSTGY, CDR2 YDSYTSSV. This CDR3 is built from 13 residues. Written as DNA, the CDR3 is TGTACCACCTGGGATTATGCTTCTTGGTTCAAGATATTT. Protein product: CTTWDYASWFKIF.

This clone was observed at least ten times. This likely stems from a read error, as it lies one base from a far larger clone. This chain connects TRGV9 to TRGJP. Germline values: CDR1 GITISATS, CDR2 ISYDGTV (reference sequence). This CDR3 comprises 16 residues. The CDR3 loop reads CALWDPQELGEKIKVF. In nucleotides, the CDR3 is TGTGCCTTGTGGGACCCACAAGAGTTGGGCGAAAAAATCAAGGTATTT.

Turning to this clone: This may be a read error: a much more frequent sequence differs by one nucleotide. This chain connects TRGV2 to TRGJ1 or TRGJ2. TCRdb does not report a J gene; here it was assigned by matching the DNA to germline references. CDR1 is EGSNGY and CDR2 is YDSYNSKV in the germline V gene. The ends lost 3 bases at V and 12 bases at J; junction bases unmatched: 11. This CDR3 region has 12 residues. CDR3 region: CATWDHSIRKLF. For the CDR3, the DNA is TGTGCCACCTGGGACCACTCAATTAGGAAACTCTTT.

The sample holds a few counts of this clone. A single base is all that separates this from a far larger clone, so a read error is likely. This specimen includes other DNA sequences encoding the same CDR3. The CDR3 DNA follows: TGTGCCTTATGGGAGCCAAACACTGGTTGGTTCAAGATATTT. This translates into CALWEPNTGWFKIF. This chain uses TRGV9 with TRGJP1. No J gene was available from TCRdb, and it was assigned here by a germline match of the DNA. The germline gives CDR1 GITISATS, CDR2 ISYDGTV (reference sequence). CDR3 length: 14 amino acids.

The V and J genes are TRGV2 and TRGJ1 or TRGJ2. Germline matching of the DNA provided the J gene here, since TCRdb leaves it blank. Per the germline V gene, CDR1 is EGSNGY and CDR2 is YDSYNSKV. The CDR3 spans 14 residues. V gave up 0 bases and J gave up 10 bases; unmatched junction bases: 12. The CDR3 DNA follows: TGTGCCACCTGGGACGGGCCCGGGGGTTGGAAGAAACTCTTT. Translation: CATWDGPGGWKKLF.

This clone was counted ten times or more. V usage is TRGV4 and J usage is TRGJP2. There are 16 residues in the CDR3. Germline values: CDR1 EGSTGY, CDR2 YDSYTSSV. J was trimmed by 2 bases and V by 3 bases; bases with no gene match: 9. CDR3 DNA sequence: TGTGCCACCTGGGATCTAACGAGGAGTAGTGATTGGATCAAGACGTTT. It specifies CATWDLTRSSDWIKTF.

This clone was seen at least ten times. TCRdb lists the protein of a much larger clone for this DNA, which differs at residue 2, so this is likely a read error; the protein given here is translated from the DNA itself. The J segment was not called; the V segment is TRGV3. The CDR3 extends over 13 amino acids. Germline CDR1 reads VTNTFY; CDR2 reads YDVSTARD (reference sequence). The DNA for the CDR3 is TGTACCACCTGGGACAGGCCGATGATAAGAAAACTCTTT. Protein: CTTWDRPMIRKLF.

This clone was recorded many times. The gene calls are TRGV2 and TRGJ1 or TRGJ2. Germline CDR1 is EGSNGY and CDR2 is YDSYNSKV. This CDR3 comprises 17 residues. The V and J ends lost 0 bases and 9 bases, in that order; junction bases with no gene match: 20. The CDR3 sequence is CATWDGPLILGYRKKLF. Here the CDR3 DNA reads TGTGCCACCTGGGACGGGCCTCTAATCCTCGGCTATCGTAAGAAACTCTTT.

This clone was observed at least ten times. The mismatch at residue 13 between this DNA's translation and the TCRdb protein of a much larger clone likely reflects a read error; the protein shown is translated from the DNA. V and J are TRGV9 and TRGJP. Germline V gene lookup returns CDR1 GITISATS and CDR2 ISYDGTV (reference sequence). This CDR3 contains 16 residues. The CDR3 DNA reads TGTGCCTTGTGGGAGGTAAAGGAGTTGGGCAAAAAACTCAAGGTATTT. Its protein is CALWEVKELGKKLKVF.

The table lists this clone with a few counts. TCRdb has a much larger clone's protein, which differs at residue 6 from the translation of this DNA, likely because of a read error; what is shown is the protein translated from the DNA. The chain carries TRGV4 and TRGJ1 or TRGJ2. The J gene, missing from TCRdb, was assigned here through DNA to germline matching. V lost 3 bases and J lost 8; bases outside the gene matches: 7. In germline, CDR1 is EGSTGY, CDR2 YDSYTSSV. CDR3 length equals 12 residues. CDR3 coding DNA: TGTGCCACCTGGGATTCGATAAATAAGAAACTCTTT. Translated, it gives CATWDSINKKLF.

There are many counts of this clone. TCRdb's protein, taken from a much larger clone, differs from this DNA's translation at residue 10, likely owing to a read error; the protein displayed comes from the DNA. The chain is built from TRGV9 and TRGJP1. The J gene, absent from TCRdb, was called here by matching the DNA to germline. The CDR3 runs 13 residues. The germline gives CDR1 GITISATS, CDR2 ISYDGTV (reference sequence). CDR3 protein: CALWEEIGWLKIF. CDR3 in DNA: TGTGCCTTGTGGGAGGAAATTGGTTGGCTCAAGATATTT.

This clone was detected only a few times. The translation of this DNA and the TCRdb protein of a much larger clone differ at residue 9, probably owing to a read error; the protein shown here is translated from the DNA. The CDR3 DNA follows: TGTGCCTTGTGGGAGGTGGGACCGGGGTTGGGCAAAAAAATCAAGGTATTT. Encoded protein: CALWEVGPGLGKKIKVF. The rearrangement uses TRGV9 and TRGJP. TCRdb gives no J gene; it was assigned here by matching the DNA to germline. Trimming at V came to 0 bases and at J to 9 bases, leaving 8 bases not matched to a gene. The CDR3 runs 17 residues. Germline CDR1 is GITISATS and CDR2 is ISYDGTV (reference sequence).

This clone was found many times. A much larger clone lies a single base off, so this may be a read error. The V gene is TRGV9, the J gene TRGJ1 or TRGJ2. The CDR3 runs 15 residues. V gave up 0 bases and J gave up 7 bases; unmatched junction bases: 12. Per germline, CDR1 GITISATS and CDR2 ISYDGTV (reference sequence). Here the CDR3 DNA reads TGTGCCTTGTGGGAGGTGCACCCCAGTAGATATAAGAAACTCTTT. This encodes CALWEVHPSRYKKLF.

This clone was recorded at least ten times. This DNA's translation differs at residue 15 from TCRdb's protein, which comes from a much larger clone; a read error is likely, and the protein shown is translated from the DNA. V and J are TRGV9 and TRGJP. Germline loops: CDR1 GITISATS, CDR2 ISYDGTV (reference sequence). The CDR3 length is 17 residues. The CDR3 DNA reads as TGTGCCTTGTGGGAGTCCTCCCAAGAGTTGGGCAAAAAAATCCAGGTATTT. Translating gives CALWESSQELGKKIQVF.

Concerning this clone: TCRdb lists the protein of a much larger clone for this DNA, which differs at residue 4, so this is likely a read error; the protein given here is translated from the DNA itself. The chain couples TRGV9 to TRGJP. V dropped 9 bases and J dropped 7; count of bases not matched to a gene: 9. CDR1 and CDR2 (germline): GITISATS, ISYDGTV (reference sequence). The CDR3 has 15 amino acids. The chain's CDR3 is CALRGAELGKKIKVF. CDR3 DNA sequence: TGTGCCTTGCGGGGAGCGGAGTTGGGCAAAAAAATCAAGGTATTT.

Concerning this clone itself: Being one base from a much bigger clone, this may be a read error. The limits of the CDR3 on the DNA are not certain, so only TCRdb's listed CDR3 is given. The V segment is TRGV9, and no J call was made. The CDR3 length equals 32 residues, ends included. Germline V gene data show CDR1 as GITISATS and CDR2 as ISYDGTV (reference sequence). The CDR3 loop is CALWEVLTWLRNSLAVEQHLLSQVSIGRIQHF.

This clone was seen many times. The protein TCRdb lists belongs to a much larger clone and differs from this DNA's translation at residue 7, which points to a read error; the protein shown is made from the DNA. This chain connects TRGV4 to TRGJ1 or TRGJ2. The CDR3 has 19 residues. V shed 1 base and J 3 bases; nucleotides not matched to a gene: 21. The germline V gene has CDR1 EGSTGY and CDR2 YDSYTSSV. The CDR3: CATWDGPEWMHDSYYKKLF. The DNA of the CDR3 is TGTGCCACCTGGGATGGACCAGAGTGGATGCACGATTCTTATTATAAGAAACTCTTT.

This clone was seen more than once but under ten times. TCRdb assigns this DNA the protein of a much larger clone, which departs from its translation at residue 4; this likely reflects a read error, and the protein shown comes from translating the DNA. The chain links TRGV8 to TRGJ1 or TRGJ2. Matching the DNA to germline supplied the J gene, which TCRdb does not give. Germline V gene sequence: CDR1 VENAVY, CDR2 YDSYNSRV. The CDR3 is 11 residues long. Trimming removed 9 bases from V and 10 bases from J; junction bases left unmatched: 12. The CDR3 DNA reads TGTGCCACCAGGGGCCGAACGAAGAAACTCTTT. It is translated as CATRGRTKKLF.

This clone was seen at least ten times. With a far larger clone one base away, a read error is the likely cause. The identical CDR3 is also encoded by other nucleotide sequences in the sample. This chain links TRGV9 with TRGJ1 or TRGJ2. Germline V gene sequence: CDR1 GITISATS, CDR2 ISYDGTV (reference sequence). The CDR3 is 14 residues long. The DNA for the CDR3 is TGTGCCCTGTGGGAGACCCAGGATTATTATAAGAAACTCTTT. As protein: CALWETQDYYKKLF.

This clone was recorded a few times. TCRdb has a much larger clone's protein, which differs at residue 10 from the translation of this DNA, likely because of a read error; what is shown is the protein translated from the DNA. The gene calls are TRGV8 and TRGJ1 or TRGJ2. TCRdb does not report a J gene; here it was assigned by matching the DNA to germline references. From germline, CDR1 is VENAVY and CDR2 YDSYNSRV. There are 13 residues in the CDR3. The CDR3 DNA is TGTGCCCCAGCCCCACTAAAATATTATAGGAAACTCTTT. Translation: CAPAPLKYYRKLF.

A note on this clone: TCRdb's protein, taken from a much larger clone, differs from this DNA's translation at residue 3, likely owing to a read error; the protein displayed comes from the DNA. The chain has TRGV4 and TRGJ1 or TRGJ2. TCRdb lists no J gene, so it was determined here by aligning the DNA to germline. The CDR3 length is 12 residues. Germline V gives CDR1 EGSTGY, CDR2 YDSYTSSV. The CDR3 sequence: CAAWDGWYKKLF. The CDR3 coding sequence is TGTGCCGCCTGGGATGGGTGGTATAAGAAACTCTTT.

This clone showed up many times. Since a far larger clone is one base different, this is likely a read error. Other nucleotide sequences in the sample specify the same CDR3. The V and J genes are TRGV9 and TRGJ1 or TRGJ2. TCRdb records no J gene; here it was assigned by comparing the DNA to germline. The V gene's germline CDR1 is GITISATS and CDR2 ISYDGTV (reference sequence). The length of the CDR3 is 13 residues. The CDR3 region is CALWGQSYYKKLF. The CDR3 DNA sequence: TGCGCCTTGTGGGGTCAGAGTTATTATAAGAAACTCTTT.

This clone was observed many times. This probably arose from a read error, given a far larger clone one base away. Other DNA variants within this sample encode the same CDR3. V gene TRGV9 combines with J gene TRGJ1 or TRGJ2. The J gene was not available in TCRdb and was assigned here by matching the DNA to germline segments. CDR3 length: 14 residues. V was clipped by 0 bases and J by 10 bases; unmatched bases: 12. The germline gives CDR1 GITISATS, CDR2 ISYDGTV (reference sequence). The CDR3 sequence is CALWEVRVEYKKLF. The CDR3 DNA follows: TGTGCCTTGTGGGAGGTGCGGGTGGAGTACAAGAAACTCTTT.

This clone was recorded at least ten times. TCRdb's listed protein matches a much larger clone and diverges from this DNA's translation at residue 14, likely through a read error; the protein shown comes from the DNA. This chain connects TRGV9 to TRGJP. Germline V CDR1 and CDR2: GITISATS, ISYDGTV (reference sequence). This CDR3 contains 16 residues. The DNA for the CDR3 is TGTGCCTTGTGGGAGGTGCGTGGGTTGGGCAAAAAAATCAGGGTATTT. It yields the protein CALWEVRGLGKKIRVF.

Note on this clone: A far more abundant clone sits one base away, making this likely a read error. The same CDR3 can be traced to other DNA sequences in this sample. The DNA of the CDR3 is TGTGCTTTGTGGGAGGGAGGAGGAGAGTTGGGCAAAAAAATCAAGGTATTT. It translates to CALWEGGGELGKKIKVF. The chain carries TRGV9 and TRGJP. No J segment appears in TCRdb, so it was assigned here by matching the sequence to germline. The CDR3 runs to 17 residues. Germline V gene data show CDR1 as GITISATS and CDR2 as ISYDGTV (reference sequence).

For this clone: The translation of this DNA and the TCRdb protein of a much larger clone differ at residue 3, probably owing to a read error; the protein shown here is translated from the DNA. The rearrangement links TRGV9 to TRGJ1 or TRGJ2. TCRdb leaves out the J gene; it was filled in here by matching the DNA to germline. Per germline, CDR1 GITISATS and CDR2 ISYDGTV (reference sequence). The CDR3 contains 12 residues. The CDR3 DNA sequence: TGTGCCTCGTGGGAGAGACTTCTTAAGAAACTCTTT. The encoded protein is CASWERLLKKLF.

As for this clone: A read error is likely here: a far larger clone is one base away. Other DNA sequences in the sample encode the same CDR3. This chain joins TRGV4 and TRGJ1 or TRGJ2. The J gene comes from matching the DNA to germline here; TCRdb lacks it. Unmatched junction bases numbered 8, after V lost 5 bases and J lost 4 bases. In germline, CDR1 is EGSTGY, CDR2 YDSYTSSV. This CDR3 comprises 13 residues. For the CDR3, the DNA is TGTGCCACCTGGGTACTATACTATTATAAGAAACTCTTT. Residues: CATWVLYYYKKLF.

This clone appeared many times. A read error likely explains this, since a far larger clone differs by one base. The same CDR3 is also encoded by other DNA sequences in this sample. This chain connects TRGV2 to TRGJP2. Germline-derived CDR1 and CDR2 are EGSNGY and YDSYNSKV. There are 14 residues in the CDR3. The CDR3, as DNA: TGTGCCACCTGGGACGGCGGTAGTGACTGGATCAAGACGTTT. It encodes CATWDGGSDWIKTF.